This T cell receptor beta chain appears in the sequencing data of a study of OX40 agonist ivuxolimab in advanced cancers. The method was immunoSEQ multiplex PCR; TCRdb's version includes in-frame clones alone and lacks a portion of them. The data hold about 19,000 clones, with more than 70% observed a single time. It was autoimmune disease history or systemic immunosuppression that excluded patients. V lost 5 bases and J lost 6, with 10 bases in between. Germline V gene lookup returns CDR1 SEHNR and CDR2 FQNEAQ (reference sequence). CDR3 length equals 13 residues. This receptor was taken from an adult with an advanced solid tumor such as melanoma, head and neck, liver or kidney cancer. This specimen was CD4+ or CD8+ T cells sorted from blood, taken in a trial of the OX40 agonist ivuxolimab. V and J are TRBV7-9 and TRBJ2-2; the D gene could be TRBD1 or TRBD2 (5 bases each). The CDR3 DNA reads TGTGCCAGCAGCCCCGGGACCTCCGGGGAGCTGTTTTTT. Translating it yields CASSPGTSGELFF.